These 21 T cell receptor beta chains came from one sample sequenced in a study of T cell responses to AZD1222 COVID-19 vaccine. Clones were sequenced by immunoSEQ multiplex PCR, and TCRdb holds only the in-frame ones, with some missing. The sample holds approximately 100,000 clones, about 83% seen once. Sequencing used peripheral blood, obtained on day 0 of AZD1222 vaccination. These receptors all come from an adult in good health.

This chain connects TRBV28 to TRBJ1-5; 8 bases fit TRBD1. The CDR3 is made up of 14 amino acids. Germline CDR1 MDHEN, CDR2 SYDVKM. V was pared by 6 bases and J by 4 bases, with 5 bases of the junction left unmatched. CDR3 sequence (DNA): TGTGCCAGCAGACCGGGACAGGTGAATCAGCCCCAGCATTTT. Protein sequence: CASRPGQVNQPQHF.

The chain recombines TRBV5-4 with TRBJ1-2, with a possible D match to TRBD1 (5 bases). The V end was cut by 3 bases, the J end by 5 bases, with 20 bases between. CDR1 is SGHNT, CDR2 YYREEE, per germline (reference sequence). The CDR3 spans 16 residues. The CDR3 nucleotides read TGTGCCAGCAGCTGGATGGGGGTCGGCAGGATGTATGGCTACACCTTC. It translates to CASSWMGVGRMYGYTF.

The V gene is TRBV7-9, the J gene TRBJ1-1, with D possibly TRBD1 on 5 matching bases. The V and J ends lost 5 bases and 0 bases respectively, with 13 bases between them. Germline CDR1 SEHNR, CDR2 FQNEAQ (reference sequence). There are 15 residues in the CDR3. The DNA for the CDR3 is TGTGCCAGCAGCCCCCTCGGGGGGTTGAACACTGAAGCTTTCTTT. Translation: CASSPLGGLNTEAFF.

The chain carries TRBV7-9 and TRBJ1-4; TRBD1 aligns across 9 bases. The V and J ends lost 6 bases and 8 bases, in that order; junction bases with no gene match: 10. CDR1 and CDR2 from the germline V gene are SEHNR and FQNEAQ (reference sequence). The CDR3 length is 15 residues. DNA for the CDR3: TGTGCCAGCAGTTCAGCCGGGACAGGGAACGAAAAACTGTTTTTT. It encodes CASSSAGTGNEKLFF.

The rearrangement links TRBV5-1 to TRBJ1-4; the D gene is possibly TRBD1 (6 bases). The V end lost 0 bases, the J end lost 5 bases, and 17 bases lay between the germline ends. The V gene's germline CDR1 is SGHRS and CDR2 YFSETQ. CDR3 size: 17 residues. The CDR3 DNA reads TGCGCCAGCAGCTTGGCGTCCGACAGGTTTGGAAATGAAAAACTGTTTTTT. The encoded protein is CASSLASDRFGNEKLFF.

CDR3 DNA: TGTGCCATCAGTGGAGTCAGCCAAACGGGTACGCAGTATTTT. Its protein is CAISGVSQTGTQYF. The chain has TRBV10-3 and TRBJ2-3; D is unresolved. The CDR3 loop spans 14 amino acids. Trimming took 4 bases from V and 8 from J, leaving 16 bases between them. Germline V gene lookup returns CDR1 ENHRY and CDR2 SYGVKD.

The chain couples TRBV29-1 to TRBJ2-5; unclear D gene. Germline V gene data show CDR1 as SQVTM and CDR2 as ANQGSEA. The V end lost 4 bases, the J end lost 4 bases, and 10 bases lay between the germline ends. The CDR3 extends over 12 amino acids. For the CDR3, the DNA is TGCAGCGTTGCCTGGGTAGCAGAGACCCAGTACTTC. Protein: CSVAWVAETQYF.

The gene calls are TRBV6-2 or TRBV6-3 and TRBJ1-2; TRBD1 might be the D (6 bases). Germline V gene data show CDR1 as MNHEY and CDR2 as SVGEGT. The CDR3 length is 12 residues. Between the trimmed V and J ends, which lost 4 bases and 6 bases, there was a span of 9 bases. The CDR3 here is CASSLSGDGYTF. The CDR3, as DNA: TGTGCCAGCAGTTTATCAGGGGATGGCTACACCTTC.

In nucleotides, the CDR3 is TGTGCCAGCAGTTTATCACGGGGCCAGGCTAATTCACCCCTCCACTTT. This sequence encodes CASSLSRGQANSPLHF. The chain uses TRBV27 and TRBJ1-6; possibly TRBD1 for D (5 bases). This CDR3 spans 16 amino acids. Germline loops: CDR1 MNHEY, CDR2 SMNVEV (reference sequence). V was clipped by 0 bases and J by 6 bases, with 12 bases between them.

This chain links TRBV6-5 with TRBJ1-1, with D perhaps TRBD1 (5 bases). Trimming shortened V by 5 bases and J by 8 bases, and 15 bases separated the two germline ends. The CDR3 consists of 13 residues. Germline CDR1 is MNHEY and CDR2 is SVGAGI. CDR3 protein: CASSPPGPKEAFF. The DNA of the CDR3 is TGTGCCAGCAGTCCTCCAGGGCCCAAAGAAGCTTTCTTT.

The rearrangement links TRBV6-2 or TRBV6-3 to TRBJ1-2; weak D call: TRBD1 (5 bases). The CDR3 is 13 amino acids. The V end lost 5 bases, the J end lost 7 bases, and 14 bases lay between the germline ends. From germline, CDR1 is MNHEY and CDR2 SVGEGT. This CDR3 reads CASSAQGASGYTF. As DNA, the CDR3 is TGTGCCAGCAGTGCTCAAGGGGCGAGTGGCTACACCTTC.

The V call is TRBV6-6, the J call TRBJ2-7, with 7 bases identical to TRBD1. Germline V gene lookup returns CDR1 MNHNY and CDR2 SVGAGI (reference sequence). With 4 bases clipped from V and 5 bases from J, the junction kept 8 bases outside the gene matches. The CDR3 totals 14 residues. This CDR3 is CASSSGRGKDEQYF. The DNA of the CDR3 is TGTGCCAGCAGTTCCGGCAGGGGGAAGGACGAGCAGTACTTC.

This chain joins TRBV19 and TRBJ2-2; 9 bases align to TRBD1. Germline assignment: CDR1 LNHDA and CDR2 SQIVND (reference sequence). The CDR3 has 13 residues. The CDR3 region is CSTGTGITGELFF. In nucleotides, the CDR3 is TGTAGCACCGGGACAGGGATAACCGGGGAGCTGTTTTTT.

This chain joins TRBV9 and TRBJ2-3, with TRBD2 as a possible D gene (7 bases). CDR1 and CDR2 (germline): SGDLS, YYNGEE. With 3 bases removed from V and 2 bases from J, the gap between germline ends came to 13 bases. The CDR3 length is 15 residues. The CDR3 sequence: CASSGSGGHTDTQYF. DNA for the CDR3: TGTGCCAGCAGCGGCTCCGGGGGGCACACAGATACGCAGTATTTT.

The chain is built from TRBV5-4 and TRBJ1-5; TRBD1 might be the D (5 bases). The CDR3 is 14 amino acids. Trimming removed 3 bases from V and 2 bases from J, with 9 bases in between. Per germline, CDR1 SGHNT and CDR2 YYREEE (reference sequence). CDR3 nucleotide sequence: TGTGCCAGCAGCTCGGGGGTGGGCAATCAGCCCCAGCATTTT. Translating gives CASSSGVGNQPQHF.

This chain links TRBV28 with TRBJ1-2; TRBD1 aligns across 10 bases. CDR1 and CDR2 (germline): MDHEN, SYDVKM. The CDR3 contains 14 residues. J lost 4 bases, V lost 7 bases, and 6 bases had no gene match. This CDR3 is CASTRQGAGYGYTF. CDR3 nucleotide sequence: TGTGCCAGCACCAGACAGGGGGCGGGCTATGGCTACACCTTC.

The V and J genes are TRBV5-1 and TRBJ1-2; TRBD1 aligns across 7 bases. This CDR3 contains 15 residues. J gave up 3 bases and V 0 bases, and 5 bases lay outside the gene matches. Germline V gene sequence: CDR1 SGHRS, CDR2 YFSETQ. This CDR3 is CASSLAQGVDYGYTF. DNA for the CDR3: TGCGCCAGCAGCTTGGCCCAGGGGGTGGACTATGGCTACACCTTC.

The genes are TRBV7-3 and TRBJ1-1; no clear D gene. Germline CDR1 is SGHTA and CDR2 is FQGTGA. V was trimmed by 2 bases and J by 4 bases, leaving 8 bases between them. The CDR3 totals 13 residues. DNA for the CDR3: TGTGCCAGCAGCTTAGGAGTACGCACTGAAGCTTTCTTT. Translated: CASSLGVRTEAFF.

The V gene is TRBV11-2, the J gene TRBJ1-2, with D unresolved. The germline gives CDR1 SGHAT, CDR2 FQNNGV. V was shortened by 5 bases and J by 7 bases, with 8 bases between the two germline ends. The CDR3 is 11 residues long. CDR3 DNA sequence: TGTGCCAGCAGCCCAGGAGGTGGCTACACCTTC. Translating it yields CASSPGGGYTF.

The V call is TRBV7-9, the J call TRBJ1-1; D unresolved. The germline CDR1 and CDR2 sequences are SEHNR and FQNEAQ (reference sequence). The CDR3 sequence is 14 residues long. V lost 1 base to trimming and J lost 1 base, with 7 bases between them. CDR3 sequence reads: CASSLELGNTEAFF. In nucleotides, the CDR3 is TGTGCCAGCAGCTTAGAGCTGGGGAACACTGAAGCTTTCTTT.

J is TRBJ2-1 and V is TRBV14; D tentatively reads TRBD1 or TRBD2 (6 bases each). Trimming removed 4 bases from V and 9 bases from J, with 13 bases in between. Per germline, CDR1 SGHDN and CDR2 FVKESK. This CDR3 contains 13 residues. The CDR3 region has the DNA TGTGCCAGCAGCCGGGGGGCAGGTGGTGAGCAGTTCTTC. This sequence encodes CASSRGAGGEQFF.